This T cell receptor beta chain was sequenced during a study of T cell changes during pregnancy in multiple sclerosis. V lost 5 bases, J lost 0 bases, and 13 bases lay in between. The germline CDR1 and CDR2 sequences are MNHEY and SVGAGI. The CDR3 sequence is 15 residues long. Repertoires were generated with immunoSEQ multiplex PCR, while TCRdb's copy carries only in-frame clones and drops some. The sample has around 29,000 clones; over 65% are singletons. The J gene is TRBJ2-5, the V gene TRBV6-5; D is undetermined. The source was CD8+ T cells from peripheral blood mononuclear cells, collected after pregnancy. This clonotype originated in a female donor with multiple sclerosis, enrolled in a pregnancy study. The CDR3 loop is CASSPHTENQETQYF. CDR3 in DNA: TGTGCCAGCAGTCCCCACACAGAGAACCAAGAGACCCAGTACTTC.